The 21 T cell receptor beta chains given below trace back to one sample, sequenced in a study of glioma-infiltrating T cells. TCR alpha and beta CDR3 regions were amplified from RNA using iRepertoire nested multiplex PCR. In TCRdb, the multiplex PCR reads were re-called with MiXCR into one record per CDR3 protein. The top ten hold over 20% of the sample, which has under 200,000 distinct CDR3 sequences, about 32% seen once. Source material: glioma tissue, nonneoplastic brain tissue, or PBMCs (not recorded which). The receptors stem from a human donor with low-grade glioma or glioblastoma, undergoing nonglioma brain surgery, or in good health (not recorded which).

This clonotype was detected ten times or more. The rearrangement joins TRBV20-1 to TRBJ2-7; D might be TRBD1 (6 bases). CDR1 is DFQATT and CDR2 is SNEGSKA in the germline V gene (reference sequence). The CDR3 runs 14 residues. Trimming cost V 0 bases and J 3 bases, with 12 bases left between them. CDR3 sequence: CSAREFEGHYEQYF. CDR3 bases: TGCAGTGCTAGAGAATTCGAGGGACACTACGAGCAGTACTTC.

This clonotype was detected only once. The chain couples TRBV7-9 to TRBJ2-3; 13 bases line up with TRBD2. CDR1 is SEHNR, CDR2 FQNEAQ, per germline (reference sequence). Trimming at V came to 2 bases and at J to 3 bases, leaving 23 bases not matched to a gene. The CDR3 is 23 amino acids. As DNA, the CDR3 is TGTGCCAGCAGCTTATTCGGCCTGGGTCTGACAAAACTAGCGGGGGGGCCTACAGATACGCAGTATTTT. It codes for CASSLFGLGLTKLAGGPTDTQYF.

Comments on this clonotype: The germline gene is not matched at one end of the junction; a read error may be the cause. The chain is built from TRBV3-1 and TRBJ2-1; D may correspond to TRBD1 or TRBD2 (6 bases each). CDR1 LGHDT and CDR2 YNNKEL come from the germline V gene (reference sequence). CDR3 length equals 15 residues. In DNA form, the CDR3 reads TGTGCCAGCAACCGGGGGTGGGGCGACAGGAATGAGCAGCTCTTC. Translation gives CASNRGWGDRNEQLF.

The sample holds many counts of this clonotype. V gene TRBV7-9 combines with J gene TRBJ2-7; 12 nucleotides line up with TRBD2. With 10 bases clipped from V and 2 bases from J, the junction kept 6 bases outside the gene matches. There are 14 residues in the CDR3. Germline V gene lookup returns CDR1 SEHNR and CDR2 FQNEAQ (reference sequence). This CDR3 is CATLRTSGTYEQYF. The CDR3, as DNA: TGTGCCACCCTTCGGACTAGCGGGACCTACGAGCAGTACTTC.

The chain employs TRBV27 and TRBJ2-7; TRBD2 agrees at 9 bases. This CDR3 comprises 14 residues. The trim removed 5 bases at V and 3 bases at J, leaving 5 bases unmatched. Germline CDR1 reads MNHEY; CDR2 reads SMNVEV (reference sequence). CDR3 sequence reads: CASSAPSGIYEQYF. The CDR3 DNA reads TGTGCCAGCAGTGCCCCTAGCGGGATCTACGAGCAGTACTTC.

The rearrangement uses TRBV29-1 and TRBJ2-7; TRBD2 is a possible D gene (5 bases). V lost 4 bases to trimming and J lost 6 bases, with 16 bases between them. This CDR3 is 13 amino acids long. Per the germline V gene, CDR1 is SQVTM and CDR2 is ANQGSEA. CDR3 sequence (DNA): TGCAGCGTTGGGGCGGGCGGAGCGCTCGAGCAGTACTTC. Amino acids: CSVGAGGALEQYF.

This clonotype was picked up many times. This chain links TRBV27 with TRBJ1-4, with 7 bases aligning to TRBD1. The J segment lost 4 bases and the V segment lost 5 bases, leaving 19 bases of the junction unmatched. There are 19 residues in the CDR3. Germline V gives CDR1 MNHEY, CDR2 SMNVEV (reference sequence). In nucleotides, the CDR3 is TGTGCCAGCAGTCAGCTAGTCCCGGGACAGAGTGCGAATAATGAAAAACTGTTTTTT. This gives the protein CASSQLVPGQSANNEKLFF.

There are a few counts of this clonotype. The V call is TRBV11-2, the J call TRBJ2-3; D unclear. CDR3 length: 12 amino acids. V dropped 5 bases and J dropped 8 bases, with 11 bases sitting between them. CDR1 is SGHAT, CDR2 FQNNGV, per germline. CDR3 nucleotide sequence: TGTGCCAGCAGCCCTCTAGAGCCTACGCAGTATTTT. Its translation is CASSPLEPTQYF.

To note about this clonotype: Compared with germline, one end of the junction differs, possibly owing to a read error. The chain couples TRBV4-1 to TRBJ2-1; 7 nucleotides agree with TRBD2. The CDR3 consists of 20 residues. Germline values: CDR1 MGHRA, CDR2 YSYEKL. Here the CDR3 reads CASSQDWGTGGSFHYNEEFF. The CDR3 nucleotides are TGCGCCAGCAGCCAAGATTGGGGGACTGGCGGGAGCTTTCACTACAATGAGGAGTTCTTC.

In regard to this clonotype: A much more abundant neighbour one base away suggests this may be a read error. This CDR3 is CASSQQGSEKLFF. The DNA of the CDR3 is TGTGCCAGCTCACAACAGGGGTCTGAAAAACTGTTTTTT. The V gene is TRBV18, the J gene TRBJ1-4; 7 bases match TRBD1. In germline, CDR1 is KGHSH, CDR2 LQKENI. The CDR3 extends over 13 amino acids. Trimming removed 4 bases from V and 7 bases from J; junction bases left unmatched: 3.

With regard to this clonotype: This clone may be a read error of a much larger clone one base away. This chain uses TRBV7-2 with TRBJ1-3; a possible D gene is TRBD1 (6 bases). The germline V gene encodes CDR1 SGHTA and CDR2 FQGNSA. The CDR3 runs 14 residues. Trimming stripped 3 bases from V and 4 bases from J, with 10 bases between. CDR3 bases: TGTGCCAGCAGCTTGGCAGGGGTAGGAAACACCATATATTTT. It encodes CASSLAGVGNTIYF.

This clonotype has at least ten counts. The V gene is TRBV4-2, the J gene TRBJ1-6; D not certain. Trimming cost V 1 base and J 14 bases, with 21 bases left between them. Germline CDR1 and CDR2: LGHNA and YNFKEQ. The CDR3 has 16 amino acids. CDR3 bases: TGTGCCAGCAGCCAAGGGGAGGACTTAAGAGCTATAACCCTCCACTTT. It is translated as CASSQGEDLRAITLHF.

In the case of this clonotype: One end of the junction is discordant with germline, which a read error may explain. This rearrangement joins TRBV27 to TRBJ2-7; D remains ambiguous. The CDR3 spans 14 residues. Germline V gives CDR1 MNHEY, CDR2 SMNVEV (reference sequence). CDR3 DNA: TGTGTTAGCAGTTTTGTGGCAAACTCCTACGAGCAGTACTTT. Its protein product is CVSSFVANSYEQYF.

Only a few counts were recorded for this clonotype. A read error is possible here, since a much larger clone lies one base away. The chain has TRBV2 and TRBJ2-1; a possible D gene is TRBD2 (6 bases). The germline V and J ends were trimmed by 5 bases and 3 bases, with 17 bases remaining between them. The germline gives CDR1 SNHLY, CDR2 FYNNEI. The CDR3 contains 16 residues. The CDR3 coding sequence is TGTGCCAGCAGTCGGGGGACTGGCGGAATCTACAATGAGCAGTTCTTC. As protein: CASSRGTGGIYNEQFF.

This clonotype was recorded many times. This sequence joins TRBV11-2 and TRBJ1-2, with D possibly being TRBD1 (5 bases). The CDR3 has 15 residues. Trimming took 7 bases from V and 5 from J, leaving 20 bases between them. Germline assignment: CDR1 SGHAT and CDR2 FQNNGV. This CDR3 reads CASNQAGRSVYGYTF. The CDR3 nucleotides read TGTGCCAGCAACCAAGCGGGGCGGTCGGTATATGGCTACACCTTC. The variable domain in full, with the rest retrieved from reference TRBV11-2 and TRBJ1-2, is EAGVAQSPRYKIIEKRQSVAFWCNPISGHATLYWYQQILGQGPKLLIQFQNNGVVDDSQLPKDRFSAERLKGVDSTLKIQPAKLEDSAVYLCASNQAGRSVYGYTFGSGTRLTVV.

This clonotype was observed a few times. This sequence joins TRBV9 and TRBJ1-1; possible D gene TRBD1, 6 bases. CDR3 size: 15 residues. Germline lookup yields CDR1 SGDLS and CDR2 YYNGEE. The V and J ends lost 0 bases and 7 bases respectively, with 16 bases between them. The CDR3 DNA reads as TGTGCCAGCAGCGTAGCTACCGGACAGAAGGTTGAAGCTTTCTTT. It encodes CASSVATGQKVEAFF. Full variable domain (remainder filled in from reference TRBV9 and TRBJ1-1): DSGVTQTPKHLITATGQRVTLRCSPRSGDLSVYWYQQSLDQGLQFLIQYYNGEERAKGNILERFSAQQFPDLHSELNLSSLELGDSALYFCASSVATGQKVEAFFGQGTRLTVV.

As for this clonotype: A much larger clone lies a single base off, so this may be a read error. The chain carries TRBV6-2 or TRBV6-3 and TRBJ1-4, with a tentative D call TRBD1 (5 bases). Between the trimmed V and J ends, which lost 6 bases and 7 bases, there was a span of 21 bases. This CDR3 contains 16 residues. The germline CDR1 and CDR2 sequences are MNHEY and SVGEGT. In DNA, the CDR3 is TGTGCCAGCAGCCCCTTGGACGCCGGGGGGATTGAAAAACTGTTTTTT. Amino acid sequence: CASSPLDAGGIEKLFF.

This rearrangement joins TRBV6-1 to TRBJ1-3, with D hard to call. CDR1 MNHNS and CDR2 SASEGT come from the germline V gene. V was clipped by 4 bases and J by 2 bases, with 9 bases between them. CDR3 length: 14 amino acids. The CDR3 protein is CASSGERAGNTIYF. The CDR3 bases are TGTGCCAGCAGTGGGGAAAGGGCTGGAAACACCATATATTTT.

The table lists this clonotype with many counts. CDR3 sequence (DNA): TGTGCCAGCAGAGGGGTTGGGATAAACACTGAAGCTTTCTTT. The encoded protein is CASRGVGINTEAFF. The V gene is TRBV12-3 or TRBV12-4, the J gene TRBJ1-1; weak D call: TRBD1 (5 bases). V lost 6 bases and J lost 2, with 13 bases in between. The CDR3 consists of 14 residues.

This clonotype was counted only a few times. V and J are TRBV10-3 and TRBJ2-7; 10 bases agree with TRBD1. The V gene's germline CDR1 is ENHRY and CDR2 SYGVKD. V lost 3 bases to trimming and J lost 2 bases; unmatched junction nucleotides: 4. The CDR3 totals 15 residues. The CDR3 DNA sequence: TGTGCCATCAGTGATGCGACAGGGGGCCCCTACGAGCAGTACTTC. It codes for CAISDATGGPYEQYF.

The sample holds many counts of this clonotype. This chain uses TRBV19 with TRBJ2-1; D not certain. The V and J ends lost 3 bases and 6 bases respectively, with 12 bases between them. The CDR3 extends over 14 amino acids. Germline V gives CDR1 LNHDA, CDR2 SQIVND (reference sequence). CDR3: CASSMLDRANEQFF. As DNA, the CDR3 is TGTGCCAGTAGTATGCTGGATCGGGCCAATGAGCAGTTCTTC.